By share, the clone carrying this T cell receptor (beta chain) ranks as medium-sized. The CDR3 contains 19 residues. Losses at the gene ends were 6 bases for V and 5 bases for J; bases not matched to a gene: 19. Germline V gene lookup returns CDR1 MNHEY and CDR2 SMNVEV (reference sequence). The data stem from a study of blood T cell repertoires in COVID-19. Profiled with immunoSEQ multiplex PCR; TCRdb holds only in-frame clones, not every one. The table records roughly 59,000 clones, 78% of them present only once. This clonotype was sampled from a man at least 80 years old with acute or convalescent COVID-19. The sample taken for sequencing was peripheral blood. The chain combines TRBV27 with TRBJ2-1; 10 bases map to TRBD1. The DNA of the CDR3 is TGTGCCAGCAGACCTGACAGGGGGCGGCTGCGGGGGCGAGACAATGAGCAGTTCTTC. Translation gives CASRPDRGRLRGRDNEQFF.